The source of this TCR beta chain is a study of blood T cell repertoires in COVID-19. Study in general: Italy, Spain and the United States were the sources of the convalescent and acute COVID-19 samples. Sources were T cells, B-cell-depleted T cells, or PBMCs; the material itself was cDNA or gDNA.

Original data processing: Estimation of nucleated cell counts relied on the amplification of reference gene primers. TCRdb's table, derived via immunoSEQ multiplex PCR, lists solely in-frame clones and lacks some. The V and J calls and the clone size are those of that table, but D and trimming were determined from the DNA. The table lists 300,000 to 350,000 clones, around 82% of them singletons. Trimming cost V 5 bases and J 4 bases; bases outside gene matches: 17. The CDR3 has 17 residues. Germline CDR1 is SGHTA and CDR2 is FQGNSA. The TCR sequence derives from a man between 25 and 39 years old with active or convalescent COVID-19. Input material: peripheral blood. The rearrangement joins TRBV7-2 to TRBJ2-7; 7 bases align to TRBD2. CDR3 sequence (DNA): TGTGCCAGCAGCCCCCTCCTGCGGGGGAGAGGCCTATACGAGCAGTACTTC. Translated: CASSPLLRGRGLYEQYF.